This T cell receptor (beta chain) was retrieved from a study of blood T cell repertoires in COVID-19. Across the study: Acute and convalescent COVID-19 samples came from the United States, Italy and Spain. T cells, B-cell-depleted T cells, or PBMCs provided the cDNA or gDNA that served as material.

Authors' analysis steps: Using reference gene primer amplification, nucleated cell counts were estimated. Clones were sequenced by immunoSEQ multiplex PCR, and TCRdb holds only the in-frame ones, with some missing. V, J and clone size were drawn from that table, and D and trimming were deduced from the DNA. The table has 200,000 to 300,000 clones, approximately 84% seen once. In germline, CDR1 is MGHRA, CDR2 YSYEKL. CDR3 length: 15 residues. V was pared by 0 bases and J by 6 bases, with 2 bases of the junction left unmatched. The V and J genes are TRBV4-1 and TRBJ2-1; 10 positions match TRBD1. Sample: peripheral blood. The TCR originated in a human donor in a cohort sampled during active COVID-19. The CDR3 here is CASSQDRDRGNEQFF. CDR3 sequence (DNA): TGCGCCAGCAGCCAAGATCGGGACAGGGGCAATGAGCAGTTCTTC.